These 7 T cell receptor beta chains were all obtained from the same sample, sequenced in a study of CD8 T cells in Susac syndrome. When the RNA was reverse transcribed, random hexamers were used with an input of about 0.5 to 1 ug. TCRdb reprocessed the immunoSEQ multiplex PCR reads with MiXCR, giving one entry per CDR3 protein. The sample has about 290,000 distinct CDR3 sequences; around nine tenths are singletons. The sequenced material came from CD8+ T cells from PBMCs. The source of these receptors is a human donor with multiple sclerosis.

The chain recombines TRBV12-3 or TRBV12-4 with TRBJ2-5; D may match TRBD1 or TRBD2 (5 bases each). Trimming shortened V by 2 bases and J by 4 bases, and 17 bases separated the two germline ends. There are 16 residues in the CDR3. CDR3 amino acids: CASSLPRDPRGETQYF. The CDR3 nucleotides are TGTGCCAGCAGTTTACCCCGGGACCCGAGGGGAGAGACCCAGTACTTC.

The chain couples TRBV5-6 to TRBJ2-7, with 8 bases fitting TRBD1. CDR1 is SGHDT, CDR2 YYEEEE, per germline. The ends lost 1 base at V and 2 bases at J; junction bases unmatched: 8. The CDR3 runs 16 residues. CDR3 sequence (DNA): TGTGCCAGCAGCTTGTGGGGACAGGTATTTCCCTACGAGCAGTACTTC. Protein: CASSLWGQVFPYEQYF. Full variable domain (remainder filled in from reference TRBV5-6 and TRBJ2-7): DAGVTQSPTHLIKTRGQQVTLRCSPKSGHDTVSWYQQALGQGPQFIFQYYEEEERQRGNFPDRFSGHQFPNYSSELNVNALLLGDSALYLCASSLWGQVFPYEQYFGPGTRLTVT.

The rearrangement joins TRBV9 to TRBJ2-1; no reliable D call. The CDR3 sequence is 12 residues long. V lost 7 bases to trimming and J lost 5 bases, with 10 bases between them. CDR1 is SGDLS, CDR2 YYNGEE, per germline. This chain's CDR3 is CASGFLNNEQFF. The DNA of the CDR3 is TGTGCCAGCGGATTCCTGAACAATGAGCAGTTCTTC.

The J gene is TRBJ1-2, the V gene TRBV7-2; D not certain. CDR3 length: 14 residues. The V end lost 2 bases, the J end lost 3 bases, and 10 bases lay between the germline ends. From germline, CDR1 is SGHTA and CDR2 FQGNSA. The CDR3 region is CASSLYRDYYGYTF. The CDR3 bases are TGTGCCAGCAGCTTATATCGGGATTACTATGGCTACACCTTC.

V gene TRBV5-1 combines with J gene TRBJ1-1; D is unclear. Looked up from germline, CDR1 is SGHRS and CDR2 is YFSETQ. V was shortened by 0 bases and J by 4 bases, with 10 bases between the two germline ends. CDR3 length: 14 residues. CDR3 nucleotide sequence: TGCGCCAGCAGCTTGGCCGGGTTGAGCACTGAAGCTTTCTTT. Translated: CASSLAGLSTEAFF. Combining the CDR3 with reference TRBV5-1 and TRBJ1-1 gives the whole variable domain KAGVTQTPRYLIKTRGQQVTLSCSPISGHRSVSWYQQTPGQGLQFLFEYFSETQRNKGNFPGRFSGRQFSNSRSEMNVSTLELGDSALYLCASSLAGLSTEAFFGQGTRLTVV.

This chain joins TRBV29-1 and TRBJ2-3; maybe TRBD2 (6 bases). From germline, CDR1 is SQVTM and CDR2 ANQGSEA. The length of the CDR3 is 18 residues. V gave up 0 bases and J gave up 1 base, with 20 bases separating them. CDR3 DNA: TGCAGCGTTGAAGATGCCCCACCGCGGCGCGGGGGCACAGATACGCAGTATTTT. Protein sequence: CSVEDAPPRRGGTDTQYF.

This chain connects TRBV13 to TRBJ2-7; unclear D gene. With 1 base removed from V and 0 bases from J, the gap between germline ends came to 7 bases. The CDR3 runs 14 residues. Germline-derived CDR1 and CDR2 are PRHDT and FYEKMQ (reference sequence). Written as DNA, the CDR3 is TGTGCCAGCAGCTTAGAAGGGCGCTCCTACGAGCAGTACTTC. Protein sequence: CASSLEGRSYEQYF.